This TCR beta chain was captured in a study of T cell responses to AZD1222 COVID-19 vaccine. Comments on this clone: Its antigen remains unknown.

The CDR3 covers 10 residues. Germline assignment: CDR1 SQVTM and CDR2 ANQGSEA. V lost 8 bases and J 9 bases, leaving 12 bases between the germline ends. Assay: immunoSEQ multiplex PCR; the TCRdb copy retains only in-frame clones and omits some. Counted here are over 150,000 clones, roughly 86% occurring once; the ten biggest clones make up around 5.5%. Study findings and constraints: Of spike-specific TCRs, nearly half reportedly target regions left unmutated in variants. Just a handful of AZD1222 recipients were seropositive at baseline. Repertoires were collected only later (after the peak T cell response had occurred).

The sequence was collected from an adult in good health. V and J are TRBV29-1 and TRBJ2-3; a possible D gene is TRBD1 (5 bases). Sample: peripheral blood, taken on day 0 of AZD1222 vaccination. This CDR3 reads CSLRAGTQYF. The CDR3 DNA is TGCAGCTTACGGGCAGGGACGCAGTATTTT.